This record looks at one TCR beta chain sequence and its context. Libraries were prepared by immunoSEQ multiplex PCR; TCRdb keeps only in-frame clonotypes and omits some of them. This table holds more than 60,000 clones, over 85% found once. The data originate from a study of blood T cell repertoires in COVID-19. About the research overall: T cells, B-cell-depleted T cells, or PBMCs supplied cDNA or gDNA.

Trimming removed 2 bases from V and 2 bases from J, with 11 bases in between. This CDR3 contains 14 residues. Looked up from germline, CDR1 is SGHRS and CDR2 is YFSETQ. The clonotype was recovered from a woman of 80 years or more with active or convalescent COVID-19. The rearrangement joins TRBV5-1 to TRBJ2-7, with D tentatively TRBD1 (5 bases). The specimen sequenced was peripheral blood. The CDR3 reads CASSFTGPPYEQYF. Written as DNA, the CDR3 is TGCGCCAGCAGCTTCACAGGACCCCCCTACGAGCAGTACTTC. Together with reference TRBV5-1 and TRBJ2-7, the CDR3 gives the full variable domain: KAGVTQTPRYLIKTRGQQVTLSCSPISGHRSVSWYQQTPGQGLQFLFEYFSETQRNKGNFPGRFSGRQFSNSRSEMNVSTLELGDSALYLCASSFTGPPYEQYFGPGTRLTVT.